The T cell receptor beta chain under discussion was sequenced for a study of cytotoxic CD8 clonotypes in ibrutinib-treated CLL. Study-level findings and limits: Sustained-remission and progressing patients were not sampled at matched times.

The ends were cut back, 4 bases at V and 0 bases at J, with 17 bases in the middle. The CDR3 loop spans 16 amino acids. Germline V lookup: CDR1 SGHRS, CDR2 YFSETQ. Assay: immunoSEQ multiplex PCR; the TCRdb copy retains only in-frame clones and omits some. The top ten hold roughly 8% of the sample, which has about 25,000 clones, 65% to 90% seen once. In regard to this clone: No antigen is known for it.

The sample consisted of PBMCs, taken after 24 months of ibrutinib treatment. The sequence came from a human donor with chronic lymphocytic leukemia. V and J are TRBV5-1 and TRBJ2-7; no clear D gene. The CDR3 coding sequence is TGCGCCAGCAGCGTACGGAGCTCACCTAGCTCCTACGAGCAGTACTTC. Translation: CASSVRSSPSSYEQYF. Complete variable domain (other parts from reference TRBV5-1 and TRBJ2-7): KAGVTQTPRYLIKTRGQQVTLSCSPISGHRSVSWYQQTPGQGLQFLFEYFSETQRNKGNFPGRFSGRQFSNSRSEMNVSTLELGDSALYLCASSVRSSPSSYEQYFGPGTRLTVT.